The rows below give T cell receptor beta chains drawn from one sample of a study of control samples from healthy donors and cancer patients. Measured with immunoSEQ multiplex PCR; TCRdb has only the in-frame clones, and not every one. The sample consists of about 80,000 clones, 84% of them appearing once. Sequencing was done on a sample of PBMCs. The source of these receptors is a man between 60 and 70 years old with head and neck cancer. The CDR3 runs from the conserved cysteine through the conserved F or W. Fields, in order: clone size, D gene, J gene, V gene, CDR3 DNA, CDR3 protein. The D gene is left open where the match is weak. A clone size is listed for some rows: how often the clone was seen (once, few, many), or a class if it is expanded.

clone_size: once; d_call: TRBD1; j_call: TRBJ1-2; v_call: TRBV19; cdr3_nt: TGTGCCAGTAGTACGACAGGGTCAGGAGGCTACACCTTC; cdr3_aa: CASSTTGSGGYTF
clone_size: NA; d_call: NA; j_call: TRBJ2-6; v_call: TRBV6-2/TRBV6-3; cdr3_nt: TGTGCCAGCAGTTACGGGGCGGGGTACTCTGGGGCCAACGTCCTGACTTTC; cdr3_aa: CASSYGAGYSGANVLTF
clone_size: NA; d_call: TRBD2; j_call: TRBJ2-3; v_call: TRBV9; cdr3_nt: TGTGCCAGCAGTCGACGGACTAGCGGGAGCTCAGATACGCAGTATTTT; cdr3_aa: CASSRRTSGSSDTQYF
clone_size: once; d_call: TRBD2; j_call: TRBJ2-3; v_call: TRBV4-2; cdr3_nt: TGTGCCAGCAGCCAAGAATGGAGAGCGGGAGCCGGCACAGATACGCAGTATTTT; cdr3_aa: CASSQEWRAGAGTDTQYF
clone_size: NA; d_call: NA; j_call: TRBJ1-4; v_call: TRBV6-5; cdr3_nt: TGTGCCAGCAGTTACGTCGGGGGTTCTAATGAAAAACTGTTTTTT; cdr3_aa: CASSYVGGSNEKLFF
clone_size: NA; d_call: TRBD1; j_call: TRBJ1-6; v_call: TRBV25-1; cdr3_nt: TGTGCCAGCAGTGACGACAGGGGTCTTCGGTCACCCCTCCACTTT; cdr3_aa: CASSDDRGLRSPLHF
clone_size: NA; d_call: NA; j_call: TRBJ1-4; v_call: TRBV7-9; cdr3_nt: TGTGCCAGCAGCTTTTGGGACTCTAATGAAAAACTGTTTTTT; cdr3_aa: CASSFWDSNEKLFF
clone_size: NA; d_call: TRBD2; j_call: TRBJ2-7; v_call: TRBV7-2; cdr3_nt: TGTGCCAGCAGCTCGGAAGCGGGAGGGAAACACGAGCAGTACTTC; cdr3_aa: CASSSEAGGKHEQYF
clone_size: once; d_call: NA; j_call: TRBJ2-7; v_call: TRBV7-9; cdr3_nt: TGTGCCAGCAGCCTCCTACGCGAGCAGTACTTC; cdr3_aa: CASSLLREQYF
clone_size: NA; d_call: NA; j_call: TRBJ2-3; v_call: TRBV7-2; cdr3_nt: TGTGCCAGCAGCTCGTCCACAGATACGCAGTATTTT; cdr3_aa: CASSSSTDTQYF
clone_size: NA; d_call: TRBD2; j_call: TRBJ2-5; v_call: TRBV5-1; cdr3_nt: TGCGCCAGCAGCTTGGCAAGCGGGAGTAGTGAGACCCAGTACTTC; cdr3_aa: CASSLASGSSETQYF
clone_size: NA; d_call: NA; j_call: TRBJ2-7; v_call: TRBV5-4; cdr3_nt: TGTGCCAGCAGCGGATGGGGGTCGGTCGGTGTCCGCGAGCAGTACTTC; cdr3_aa: CASSGWGSVGVREQYF
clone_size: NA; d_call: NA; j_call: TRBJ2-1; v_call: TRBV5-1; cdr3_nt: TGCGCCAGCAGCTGGATGCTGTACAATGAGCAGTTCTTC; cdr3_aa: CASSWMLYNEQFF
clone_size: NA; d_call: TRBD2; j_call: TRBJ2-1; v_call: TRBV4-1; cdr3_nt: TGCGCCAGCAGCTTACTAGCGGGCATATTTGGGGGTGAGCAGTTCTTC; cdr3_aa: CASSLLAGIFGGEQFF
clone_size: NA; d_call: TRBD1; j_call: TRBJ1-2; v_call: TRBV5-1; cdr3_nt: TGCGCCAGCAGCTTGGGACAGGGAGTGGGAGGCTACACCTTC; cdr3_aa: CASSLGQGVGGYTF
clone_size: NA; d_call: NA; j_call: TRBJ1-1; v_call: TRBV7-9; cdr3_nt: TGTGCCAGCAGCCCCTCTCGCTACCCGAACACTGAAGCTTTCTTT; cdr3_aa: CASSPSRYPNTEAFF
clone_size: NA; d_call: NA; j_call: TRBJ2-7; v_call: TRBV5-6; cdr3_nt: TGTGCCAGCAGCTTGGCTTTCAGGGAGACCGAGCAGTACTTC; cdr3_aa: CASSLAFRETEQYF
clone_size: NA; d_call: NA; j_call: TRBJ1-6; v_call: TRBV4-1; cdr3_nt: TGCGCCAGCAGCCAACGGACGGAGGGGTCACCCCTCCACTTT; cdr3_aa: CASSQRTEGSPLHF
clone_size: NA; d_call: NA; j_call: TRBJ2-3; v_call: TRBV10-3; cdr3_nt: TGTGCCATCAGGATCCTAGGGGGCACAGATACGCAGTATTTT; cdr3_aa: CAIRILGGTDTQYF
clone_size: NA; d_call: NA; j_call: TRBJ1-1; v_call: TRBV29-1; cdr3_nt: TGCAGCGTCGCCAGTTACACTGAAGCTTTCTTT; cdr3_aa: CSVASYTEAFF
clone_size: NA; d_call: NA; j_call: TRBJ2-3; v_call: TRBV24-1; cdr3_nt: TGTGCCACCAGTGATTTCTGGGGGGCAGGGGGAGTAGATACGCAGTATTTT; cdr3_aa: CATSDFWGAGGVDTQYF
clone_size: NA; d_call: NA; j_call: TRBJ1-2; v_call: TRBV19; cdr3_nt: TGTGCCAGTCTGGACAGATACTATGGCTACACCTTC; cdr3_aa: CASLDRYYGYTF
clone_size: NA; d_call: NA; j_call: TRBJ1-1; v_call: TRBV10-3; cdr3_nt: TGTGCCATCAGCGGACGGATGAACACTGAAGCTTTCTTT; cdr3_aa: CAISGRMNTEAFF
clone_size: few; d_call: TRBD1; j_call: TRBJ1-3; v_call: TRBV24-1; cdr3_nt: TGTGCCACCAGTGACCCTGGACAGGGGGGAAACACCATATATTTT; cdr3_aa: CATSDPGQGGNTIYF
clone_size: NA; d_call: NA; j_call: TRBJ2-2; v_call: TRBV5-1; cdr3_nt: TGCGCCAGTACCAGGGTTTTAGGGGAGCTGTTTTTT; cdr3_aa: CASTRVLGELFF
clone_size: NA; d_call: TRBD2; j_call: TRBJ2-5; v_call: TRBV9; cdr3_nt: TGTGCCAGCAGCGTAGATATGGCGGGAGCCGTGTGGGCCCAGTACTTC; cdr3_aa: CASSVDMAGAVWAQYF
clone_size: NA; d_call: TRBD2; j_call: TRBJ2-7; v_call: TRBV29-1; cdr3_nt: TGCAGCGCCCGGGGGGTTGGCTCCTACGAGCAGTACTTC; cdr3_aa: CSARGVGSYEQYF
clone_size: NA; d_call: NA; j_call: TRBJ1-2; v_call: TRBV19; cdr3_nt: TGTGCCAGTAGTATAGCAGGGACCCTCTATGGCTACACCTTC; cdr3_aa: CASSIAGTLYGYTF
clone_size: NA; d_call: NA; j_call: TRBJ2-1; v_call: TRBV9; cdr3_nt: TGTGCCAGCAGCGTAGTTGCTACCCTCCTACAGGGAGATGAGCAGTTCTTC; cdr3_aa: CASSVVATLLQGDEQFF
clone_size: NA; d_call: TRBD1; j_call: TRBJ1-6; v_call: TRBV6-5; cdr3_nt: TGTGCCAGCACTACAGACAGGGGAAATTCACCCCTCCACTTT; cdr3_aa: CASTTDRGNSPLHF
clone_size: NA; d_call: TRBD1; j_call: TRBJ1-2; v_call: TRBV5-4; cdr3_nt: TGTGCCAGCAGCTCGAAAAAACAGGGGATGAGCTATGGCTACACCTTC; cdr3_aa: CASSSKKQGMSYGYTF
clone_size: NA; d_call: NA; j_call: TRBJ1-4; v_call: TRBV2; cdr3_nt: TGTGCCAGCAGACCCCAAGGGGAAAAACTGTTTTTT; cdr3_aa: CASRPQGEKLFF
clone_size: NA; d_call: TRBD1; j_call: TRBJ2-5; v_call: TRBV7-6; cdr3_nt: TGTGCCAGCAGCTTAGCTGTGGACAGGGGCTTCAAGGAGACCCAGTACTTC; cdr3_aa: CASSLAVDRGFKETQYF
clone_size: NA; d_call: TRBD1; j_call: TRBJ2-7; v_call: TRBV6-2/TRBV6-3; cdr3_nt: TGTGCCAGCAGTTACCTCCCCAGCCCAGGGGGCACCCCCTACGAGCAGTACTTC; cdr3_aa: CASSYLPSPGGTPYEQYF
clone_size: NA; d_call: NA; j_call: TRBJ1-1; v_call: TRBV6-5; cdr3_nt: TGTGCCAGCACCGGGAGTTCCACTGAAGCTTTCTTT; cdr3_aa: CASTGSSTEAFF
clone_size: NA; d_call: NA; j_call: TRBJ1-5; v_call: TRBV3-1/TRBV3-2; cdr3_nt: TGTGCCACCCCATCGTATAGCAATCAGCCCCAGCATTTT; cdr3_aa: CATPSYSNQPQHF
clone_size: few; d_call: NA; j_call: TRBJ1-1; v_call: TRBV4-1; cdr3_nt: TGCGCCAGCAGCCAAGAGACTGGGCTTCCCCAAGCTTTCTTT; cdr3_aa: CASSQETGLPQAFF
clone_size: NA; d_call: TRBD2; j_call: TRBJ2-4; v_call: TRBV6-5; cdr3_nt: TGTGCCAGCCGGAACCGGGAGGGCCGTGAAAACATTCAGTACTTC; cdr3_aa: CASRNREGRENIQYF
clone_size: NA; d_call: NA; j_call: TRBJ2-5; v_call: TRBV6-5; cdr3_nt: TGTGCCAGCAGTTACTATTCTGGCAGACCAGGAGAGACCCAGTACTTC; cdr3_aa: CASSYYSGRPGETQYF